This T cell receptor (beta chain) is from a study of beta chain features in type 1 diabetes. Study results and limitations: Any HLA-type effect on TCRB rearrangement remained unresolved here. At VDJ recombination sites, type 1 diabetes patients had fewer insertions and more deleted nucleotides.

CDR1 and CDR2 (germline): SGDLS, YYNGEE. Trimming pared 0 bases from V and 4 bases from J, leaving 13 bases between. This CDR3 region has 15 residues. With regard to this clone: Its antigen remains unknown.

The entirety of the isolated RNA underwent reverse transcription, so expressed TCRB transcripts were sequenced. For naive, central memory and regulatory T cell samples, reads averaged approximately 3.9 million. Using immunoSEQ multiplex PCR, the repertoire was profiled, and TCRdb retains in-frame clones only, with some absent. The sample lists around 340,000 clones, roughly 21% occurring once. The chain uses TRBV9 and TRBJ2-5, with D unresolved. The TCR comes from a young woman in good health. The specimen sequenced was naive CD4+ T cells from blood. The CDR3 bases are TGTGCCAGCAGCGTAGTAGGAGCTAGAGGAGAGACCCAGTACTTC. This gives the protein CASSVVGARGETQYF.